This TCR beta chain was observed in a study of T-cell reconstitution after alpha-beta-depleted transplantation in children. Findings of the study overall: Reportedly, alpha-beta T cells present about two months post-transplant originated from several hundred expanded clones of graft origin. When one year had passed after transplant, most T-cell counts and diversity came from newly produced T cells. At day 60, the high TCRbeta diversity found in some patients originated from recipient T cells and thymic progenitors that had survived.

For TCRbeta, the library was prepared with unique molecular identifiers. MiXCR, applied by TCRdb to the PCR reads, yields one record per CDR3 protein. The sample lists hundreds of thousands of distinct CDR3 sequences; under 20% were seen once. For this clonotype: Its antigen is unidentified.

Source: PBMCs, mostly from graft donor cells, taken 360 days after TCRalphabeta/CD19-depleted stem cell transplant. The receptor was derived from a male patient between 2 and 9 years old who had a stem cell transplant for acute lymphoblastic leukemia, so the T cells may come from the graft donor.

The CDR3 coding sequence is TGTGCCAGCAGGGACCTGGGGTCAGCAGATACGCAGTATTTT. Its translation: CASRDLGSADTQYF. The gene calls are TRBV12-3 or TRBV12-4 and TRBJ2-3; D remains unclear. Trimming pared 6 bases from V and 4 bases from J, leaving 14 bases between. The CDR3 runs to 14 residues.